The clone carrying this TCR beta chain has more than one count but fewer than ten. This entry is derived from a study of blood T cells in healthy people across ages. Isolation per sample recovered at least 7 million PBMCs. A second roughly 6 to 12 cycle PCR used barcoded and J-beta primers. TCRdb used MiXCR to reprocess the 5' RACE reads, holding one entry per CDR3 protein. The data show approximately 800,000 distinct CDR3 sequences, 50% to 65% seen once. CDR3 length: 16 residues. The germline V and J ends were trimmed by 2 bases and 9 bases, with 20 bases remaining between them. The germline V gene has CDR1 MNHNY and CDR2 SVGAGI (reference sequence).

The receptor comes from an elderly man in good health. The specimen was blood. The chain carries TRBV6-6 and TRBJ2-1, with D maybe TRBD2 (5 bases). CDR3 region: CASSYAAAGPRGEQFF. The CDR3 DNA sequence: TGTGCCAGCAGTTACGCGGCGGCGGGCCCCCGTGGTGAGCAGTTCTTC.